This entry describes one T cell receptor (beta chain). Its matching antigen is unknown. The CDR3 is made up of 15 amino acids. Germline CDR1 MGHDK, CDR2 SYGVNS. V was shortened by 3 bases and J by 6 bases, with 18 bases between the two germline ends. This entry is derived from a study of blood T cells in healthy people across ages. General study findings and limits: Whereas aged donors had fewer naive CD4+ cells, long-lived donors had more of them and higher diversity.

A second roughly 6 to 12 cycle PCR used barcoded and J-beta primers. All samples yielded 3 million or more CDR3-containing paired-end reads. TCRdb reprocessed the 5' RACE reads via MiXCR and lists one record per CDR3 protein. The sample contains roughly 800,000 distinct CDR3 sequences, roughly 64% of which appear only once. Specimen: blood. This TCR was recovered from a man younger than 45 in good health. The rearrangement joins TRBV25-1 to TRBJ2-7; possibly TRBD2 for D (6 bases). The CDR3 loop reads CASSEGGLALGEQYF. The CDR3 DNA follows: TGTGCCAGCAGTGAGGGGGGACTCGCCCTCGGCGAGCAGTACTTC.